Presented here are 17 T cell receptor beta chains from one specimen sequenced in a study of blood T cell repertoires in COVID-19. Only in-frame clones appear in the TCRdb table, and some are missing; sequencing was by immunoSEQ multiplex PCR. The data contain approximately 360,000 clones, approximately 87% of them seen just once; the ten biggest clones take up approximately 1.9%. Specimen: PBMCs or T cells enriched from blood (not recorded which). These receptors came from a man in his forties in a cohort exposed to, infected with or recovered from COVID-19 (not recorded which).

The chain carries TRBV10-1 and TRBJ1-1, with TRBD1 matching 8 bases. In germline, CDR1 is WNHNN, CDR2 SYGVQD (reference sequence). The CDR3 contains 14 residues. V lost 4 bases, J lost 3 bases, and 4 bases stayed unmatched. CDR3 residues: CASSVDRADTEAFF. CDR3 nucleotide sequence: TGCGCCAGCAGTGTGGACAGGGCGGACACTGAAGCTTTCTTT.

V is TRBV19 and J is TRBJ1-2, with a possible D match to TRBD1 (6 bases). V was shortened by 3 bases and J by 1 base, with 12 bases between the two germline ends. The CDR3 spans 15 residues. Germline loops: CDR1 LNHDA, CDR2 SQIVND (reference sequence). As DNA, the CDR3 is TGTGCCAGTAGTATTACAGGGTCCAGTAACTATGGCTACACCTTC. This gives the protein CASSITGSSNYGYTF.

The chain is built from TRBV5-1 and TRBJ1-1, with a possible D match to TRBD1 (5 bases). This CDR3 comprises 15 residues. The V end was cut by 2 bases, the J end by 1 base, with 12 bases between. Germline V gene data show CDR1 as SGHRS and CDR2 as YFSETQ. For the CDR3, the DNA is TGCGCCAGCAGCTTCTTCGACAGATCGAACACTGAAGCTTTCTTT. This encodes CASSFFDRSNTEAFF. The full variable domain, with the rest looked up from reference TRBV5-1 and TRBJ1-1, is KAGVTQTPRYLIKTRGQQVTLSCSPISGHRSVSWYQQTPGQGLQFLFEYFSETQRNKGNFPGRFSGRQFSNSRSEMNVSTLELGDSALYLCASSFFDRSNTEAFFGQGTRLTVV.

This chain uses TRBV7-6 with TRBJ2-3; tentatively, D is TRBD1 (6 bases). Germline V gene data show CDR1 as SGHVS and CDR2 as FNYEAQ. V was clipped by 5 bases and J by 6 bases, with 15 bases between them. The CDR3 length is 14 residues. The CDR3 protein is CASSQSTGTDTQYF. Written as DNA, the CDR3 is TGTGCCAGCAGCCAAAGCACAGGGACGGATACGCAGTATTTT.

The DNA for the CDR3 is TGTGCCTGGACCGCCACAGGGCCCTACGAGCAGTACTTC. Encoded protein: CAWTATGPYEQYF. The chain carries TRBV30 and TRBJ2-7; D is perhaps TRBD1 (6 bases). Germline assignment: CDR1 GTSNPN and CDR2 SVGIG (reference sequence). Trimming took off 4 bases at V and 2 bases at J, with 12 bases between the two ends. The CDR3 contains 13 residues.

The V and J genes are TRBV3-1 (or the pseudogene TRBV3-2) and TRBJ1-6; perhaps TRBD1 as D (5 bases). CDR3 size: 15 residues. CDR1 is LGHDT and CDR2 is YNNKEL in the germline V gene (reference sequence). V was pared by 0 bases and J by 9 bases, with 12 bases between. CDR3 DNA: TGTGCCAGCAGCCAAGATCTCCAGGGCGGTTCACCCCTCCACTTT. Protein sequence: CASSQDLQGGSPLHF.

A single count supports this clone. The V gene is TRBV14, the J gene TRBJ2-5; 9 bases are a match to TRBD1. Trimming took 1 base from V and 3 from J; bases not matched to a gene: 12. Germline-derived CDR1 and CDR2 are SGHDN and FVKESK. The CDR3 extends over 18 amino acids. Here the CDR3 reads CASSQALRGQGWEETQYF. The CDR3 DNA sequence: TGTGCCAGCAGCCAAGCCCTAAGGGGACAGGGATGGGAAGAGACCCAGTACTTC.

V and J are TRBV15 and TRBJ1-5, with 7 bases aligning to TRBD1. The length of the CDR3 is 16 residues. After removal of 3 bases from V and 3 bases from J, the junction contained 8 bases not matched to a gene. CDR1 and CDR2 from the germline V gene are LNHNV and YYDKDF (reference sequence). CDR3 bases: TGTGCCACCAGCAGTAGGGGGCCGGCCTACAATCAGCCCCAGCATTTT. Encoded protein: CATSSRGPAYNQPQHF.

The rearrangement links TRBV30 to TRBJ2-7; 8 nucleotides match TRBD2. The junction had 4 bases not matched to a gene; V was cut back by 0 bases and J by 3 bases. The germline V gene encodes CDR1 GTSNPN and CDR2 SVGIG (reference sequence). This CDR3 has 14 residues. The CDR3 loop reads CAWSVSAGVYEQYF. The DNA of the CDR3 is TGTGCCTGGAGTGTATCAGCGGGAGTCTACGAGCAGTACTTC. Using reference TRBV30 and TRBJ2-7 for the parts outside the CDR3, the full variable domain is SQTIHQWPATLVQPVGSPLSLECTVEGTSNPNLYWYRQAAGRGLQLLFYSVGIGQISSEVPQNLSASRPQDRQFILSSKKLLLSDSGFYLCAWSVSAGVYEQYFGPGTRLTVT.

The V gene is TRBV30, the J gene TRBJ1-2; D gene ambiguous. The length of the CDR3 is 12 residues. V was clipped by 1 base and J by 4 bases, with 7 bases between them. Germline V gives CDR1 GTSNPN, CDR2 SVGIG (reference sequence). CDR3 sequence reads: CAWSGAGYGYTF. The DNA for the CDR3 is TGTGCCTGGAGTGGGGCCGGCTATGGCTACACCTTC.

The chain employs TRBV28 and TRBJ1-1; possibly TRBD1 for D (6 bases). This CDR3 comprises 14 residues. The V end lost 6 bases, the J end lost 1 base, and 12 bases lay between the germline ends. Germline V gene sequence: CDR1 MDHEN, CDR2 SYDVKM. Written as DNA, the CDR3 is TGTGCCAGCAGCCTACAGGGAACGAACACTGAAGCTTTCTTT. This encodes CASSLQGTNTEAFF. The full variable domain, rest sourced from reference TRBV28 and TRBJ1-1, is DVKVTQSSRYLVKRTGEKVFLECVQDMDHENMFWYRQDPGLGLRLIYFSYDVKMKEKGDIPEGYSVSREKKERFSLILESASTNQTSMYLCASSLQGTNTEAFFGQGTRLTVV.

This chain uses TRBV18 with TRBJ1-6; TRBD1 matches at 7 bases. CDR3 length: 15 amino acids. Germline CDR1 and CDR2: KGHSH and LQKENI. V was clipped by 3 bases and J by 7 bases; unmatched bases: 6. CDR3 protein: CASSPGTAKNSPLHF. CDR3 bases: TGTGCCAGCTCACCTGGGACAGCGAAAAATTCACCCCTCCACTTT.

The V gene is TRBV5-1, the J gene TRBJ1-2; D call uncertain. With 4 bases removed from V and 0 bases from J, the gap between germline ends came to 13 bases. Germline CDR1 is SGHRS and CDR2 is YFSETQ. The CDR3 totals 15 residues. The CDR3 bases are TGCGCCAGCAGCCCAGGATATGATTCTAACTATGGCTACACCTTC. Its translation is CASSPGYDSNYGYTF.

The gene calls are TRBV19 and TRBJ2-1; 11 bases match TRBD2. This CDR3 is 18 amino acids long. The germline V gene has CDR1 LNHDA and CDR2 SQIVND (reference sequence). With V trimmed by 4 bases and J by 3 bases, 11 bases remained unmatched. The CDR3 DNA reads as TGTGCCAGTAGTAAACCCTCAGGACTAGCGGGTATCTACAATGAGCAGTTCTTC. Its translation: CASSKPSGLAGIYNEQFF.

CDR3 in amino acids: CASSLVDSGNQPQHF. As DNA, the CDR3 is TGTGCCAGCAGCTTAGTTGACAGTGGCAATCAGCCCCAGCATTTT. The rearrangement joins TRBV7-2 to TRBJ1-5, with D possibly being TRBD1 (5 bases). Trimming pared 1 base from V and 2 bases from J, leaving 9 bases between. Germline V lookup: CDR1 SGHTA, CDR2 FQGNSA. There are 15 residues in the CDR3.

V gene TRBV21-1 combines with J gene TRBJ2-4; the D call in the table, TRBD1, was not verified against the DNA. TRBV21-1 is described as a pseudogene. This CDR3 is built from 14 residues. In DNA, the CDR3 is TGTGCCAGCAGCAAACTCAGGGCGAAAAACATTCAGTACTTC. Encoded protein: CASSKLRAKNIQYF.

This sequence joins TRBV5-1 and TRBJ1-2; D is uncertain. V was shortened by 0 bases and J by 2 bases, with 8 bases between the two germline ends. The CDR3 contains 14 residues. Germline V gives CDR1 SGHRS, CDR2 YFSETQ. The CDR3 spells CASSLASGNYGYTF. CDR3 nucleotide sequence: TGCGCCAGCAGCTTGGCCTCCGGGAACTATGGCTACACCTTC.